This is a list of T cell receptor beta chains from one sample in a study of blood T cell repertoires in COVID-19. Clones were read by immunoSEQ multiplex PCR, and TCRdb kept only the in-frame ones, dropping some. The sample records about 210,000 clones, roughly 86% being singletons. The sequenced sample consisted of peripheral blood. Source of these receptors: a woman in her 50s with active or convalescent COVID-19. The conserved cysteine and the conserved F or W are not part of the CDR3 here. Each record gives: V gene, CDR3 protein.

V gene: TRBV21-1
CDR3 protein: ASSDGTSGYNEQF

V gene: TRBV5-1
CDR3 protein: ASSQGPPGGADTQY

V gene: TRBV5-4
CDR3 protein: ASSLGGQGAPNTEAF

V gene: TRBV6-5
CDR3 protein: ASDRGSYGYT

V gene: TRBV28
CDR3 protein: ASGQAKETQY

V gene: TRBV10-3
CDR3 protein: AISESGGDTGELF

V gene: TRBV4-1
CDR3 protein: ASSQDPGTGAEKLF

V gene: TRBV5-1
CDR3 protein: ASRTGDWTEAF

V gene: TRBV4-1
CDR3 protein: ASSQAGLTGNTIY

V gene: TRBV19
CDR3 protein: ASSIGDSLRPNSPLH

V gene: TRBV5-1
CDR3 protein: ASRKGLAGVDTQY

V gene: TRBV29-1
CDR3 protein: SAGSDTYTEAF

V gene: TRBV28
CDR3 protein: ASSLDRGGGTDTQY

V gene: TRBV7-2
CDR3 protein: ASSGGRRGRETQY

V gene: TRBV6-4
CDR3 protein: ASTPVGRGRGYT

V gene: TRBV5-1
CDR3 protein: ASSLVGDSMNTEAF

V gene: TRBV9
CDR3 protein: ASSVGAGGIY

V gene: TRBV3-1/TRBV3-2
CDR3 protein: ASSQWDRVSNYGYT

V gene: TRBV6-5
CDR3 protein: ASSLDRGARQAF

V gene: TRBV2
CDR3 protein: ASRPRTPDQPQH

V gene: TRBV6-5
CDR3 protein: ASSWRTGGNTIY

V gene: TRBV24-1
CDR3 protein: ATSEPGGEIYQPQH

V gene: TRBV6-5
CDR3 protein: ASKIAEYSNQPQH

V gene: TRBV28
CDR3 protein: ASSPAREAGELF

V gene: TRBV2
CDR3 protein: ASSTDRGYLDIQY

V gene: TRBV15
CDR3 protein: ATSRDGGSAGGNTIY

V gene: TRBV5-5
CDR3 protein: ASSFTLNEATNEKLF

V gene: TRBV2
CDR3 protein: ASSTDTGTEAF

V gene: TRBV2
CDR3 protein: ASSGTAGGNQPQH

V gene: TRBV18
CDR3 protein: ASSPQGAVADGYT

V gene: TRBV28
CDR3 protein: ASSLYGGVRNTEAF

V gene: TRBV9
CDR3 protein: ASSVVGQVNTEAF

V gene: TRBV6-5
CDR3 protein: ASNRGQGRLSEQY

V gene: TRBV27
CDR3 protein: ASSLKQGATEAF

V gene: TRBV4-1
CDR3 protein: ASSEVGRENYGYT

V gene: TRBV4-1
CDR3 protein: ASSQPGQTYNEQF

V gene: TRBV5-6
CDR3 protein: ASSRPTGFLSGGYT

V gene: TRBV5-4
CDR3 protein: ASSRDYPDEQY

V gene: TRBV30
CDR3 protein: AWDRENGYT

V gene: TRBV18
CDR3 protein: ASSRTTGTRTDTQY

V gene: TRBV19
CDR3 protein: ASRPGTGGLNTEAF

V gene: TRBV5-6
CDR3 protein: ASSAGGTLNQPQH